This TCR beta chain is drawn from a study of memory CD4+ T cells and cytomegalovirus serostatus. Study summary: Healthy Belgian adult donors included about nine CMV-positive and approximately 25 CMV-negative people.

Assay: immunoSEQ multiplex PCR; the TCRdb copy retains only in-frame clones and omits some. The sample contains approximately 45,000 clones, 79% of which appear only once. Study conclusions and caveats: CMV serostatus prediction reached median AUC about 0.96, or 0.93 with US-trained model.

This clone occurred once. Antigen unknown. The sort gate was single viable CD3+CD4+CD8-CD45RO+ cells for memory CD4+ T cells. Serostatus was set by detecting CMV pp150, pp28, p38, p52 IgG. This receptor was taken from an adult in good health and CMV-seronegative. Sequenced input: memory CD4+ T cells from blood.

In DNA, the CDR3 is TGTGCCAGCCGGGACAGGGGTTTATCGGGCATTCAGTACTTC. Protein: CASRDRGLSGIQYF. The chain uses TRBV6-4 and TRBJ2-4; TRBD1 matches at 10 bases. Per germline, CDR1 MRHNA and CDR2 SNTAGT. The trim removed 8 bases at V and 9 bases at J, leaving 10 bases unmatched. The length of the CDR3 is 14 residues.